The 31 T cell receptor beta chains below all came from one sample that was sequenced in a study of spatial heterogeneity in lung cancer. Stated time point: sample taken at primary tumor resection. MiXCR was run by TCRdb on the 5' RACE reads, yielding one entry per CDR3 protein. The sample shows roughly 48,000 distinct CDR3 sequences, roughly 5.7% of them seen only once. The source was PBMCs, collected at surgery. All receptors derive from a male donor with early-stage non-small cell lung cancer.

The sample holds many counts of this clonotype. V and J are TRBV19 and TRBJ2-5; TRBD1 matches 7 bases. J was trimmed by 5 bases and V by 7 bases; bases with no gene match: 4. Germline loops: CDR1 LNHDA, CDR2 SQIVND (reference sequence). The CDR3 loop spans 12 amino acids. CDR3 sequence: CASTGTAETQYF. Here the CDR3 DNA reads TGTGCCAGTACCGGGACAGCGGAGACCCAGTACTTC.

This clonotype appeared a few times. This chain links TRBV20-1 with TRBJ2-1; D tentatively fits TRBD1 or TRBD2 (5 bases each). The V gene's germline CDR1 is DFQATT and CDR2 SNEGSKA (reference sequence). This CDR3 has 14 residues. The ends were cut back, 6 bases at V and 3 bases at J, with 15 bases in the middle. As DNA, the CDR3 is TGCAGTGCCGAGACGGGGACGATCTACAATGAGCAGTTCTTC. Protein sequence: CSAETGTIYNEQFF.

This clonotype was observed at least ten times. The chain recombines TRBV5-1 with TRBJ2-5, with D maybe TRBD1 (6 bases). The CDR3 loop spans 14 amino acids. Germline V CDR1 and CDR2: SGHRS, YFSETQ. Trimming took 4 bases from V and 3 from J, leaving 13 bases between them. The CDR3 sequence is CASSVQGVEETQYF. The DNA for the CDR3 is TGCGCCAGCAGCGTACAGGGCGTTGAAGAGACCCAGTACTTC. The full variable domain, rest sourced from reference TRBV5-1 and TRBJ2-5, is KAGVTQTPRYLIKTRGQQVTLSCSPISGHRSVSWYQQTPGQGLQFLFEYFSETQRNKGNFPGRFSGRQFSNSRSEMNVSTLELGDSALYLCASSVQGVEETQYFGPGTRLLVL.

This clonotype was detected ten times or more. J is TRBJ2-1 and V is TRBV11-1, with TRBD2 matching over 10 bases. CDR3 length: 16 residues. V was clipped by 1 base and J by 9 bases; unmatched bases: 9. Germline CDR1 and CDR2: SGHAT and FQDESV (reference sequence). The CDR3, as DNA: TGTGCCAGCAGCTTAGGTCAGGCTAGCGGGAGAGGTGAGCAGTTCTTC. Translation gives CASSLGQASGRGEQFF.

The V gene is TRBV19, the J gene TRBJ2-2; TRBD1 matches at 10 bases. Germline V gene sequence: CDR1 LNHDA, CDR2 SQIVND (reference sequence). V lost 9 bases and J lost 4; bases outside the gene matches: 11. This CDR3 is built from 16 residues. The CDR3 here is CASRDRGSLITGELFF. Here the CDR3 DNA reads TGTGCCAGCCGGGACAGGGGAAGTTTAATCACCGGGGAGCTGTTTTTT.

In this sample, this clonotype turned up many times. The rearrangement uses TRBV10-2 and TRBJ2-5; D remains unclear. V dropped 7 bases and J dropped 4 bases, with 7 bases sitting between them. The CDR3 totals 11 residues. In germline, CDR1 is WSHSY, CDR2 SAAADI. The DNA of the CDR3 is TGCGCCAGCAAAGGGTTAGAGACCCAGTACTTC. Amino acids: CASKGLETQYF.

J is TRBJ2-2 and V is TRBV27; D gene uncertain. CDR3 length equals 13 residues. The V and J ends lost 6 bases and 6 bases respectively, with 11 bases between them. Per the germline V gene, CDR1 is MNHEY and CDR2 is SMNVEV (reference sequence). The CDR3 sequence is CASSYRSSGELFF. CDR3 sequence (DNA): TGTGCCAGCAGCTACCGATCGTCCGGGGAGCTGTTTTTT.

This clonotype was recorded at least ten times. J is TRBJ2-7 and V is TRBV5-1; a weak D match, TRBD2 (5 bases). This CDR3 is 15 amino acids long. Trimming left V 9 bases short and J 0 bases short, with 19 bases between. Germline V gene data show CDR1 as SGHRS and CDR2 as YFSETQ. The DNA of the CDR3 is TGCGCCATCAGTGGGGAGCCCGCGAGCTCCTACGAGCAGTACTTC. Protein: CAISGEPASSYEQYF.

In this sample, this clonotype turned up many times. This chain connects TRBV10-1 to TRBJ2-1, with 9 bases fitting TRBD2. The CDR3 is 19 residues long. Germline CDR1 reads WNHNN; CDR2 reads SYGVQD (reference sequence). J was trimmed by 0 bases and V by 6 bases; bases with no gene match: 15. The DNA for the CDR3 is TGCGCCAGCAGGGCTTTGTGGCGGGAGGGCCTGTGCTCCTACAATGAGCAGTTCTTC. This translates into CASRALWREGLCSYNEQFF.

There are many counts of this clonotype. The chain combines TRBV7-2 with TRBJ2-1, with D possibly being TRBD1 or TRBD2 (5 bases each). The length of the CDR3 is 13 residues. Per germline, CDR1 SGHTA and CDR2 FQGNSA. V dropped 5 bases and J dropped 10 bases, with 15 bases sitting between them. CDR3 sequence reads: CASSQGVVEEQFF. As DNA, the CDR3 is TGTGCCAGCAGCCAGGGAGTGGTAGAGGAGCAGTTCTTC.

This clonotype was recorded at least ten times. The chain has TRBV6-1 and TRBJ2-2; TRBD1 is a possible D gene (5 bases). Between the trimmed V and J ends, which lost 4 bases and 6 bases, there was a span of 6 bases. The CDR3 runs 12 residues. Germline V gene sequence: CDR1 MNHNS, CDR2 SASEGT. Here the CDR3 DNA reads TGTGCCAGCAGTGCCAGGGCCGGGGAGCTGTTTTTT. It translates to CASSARAGELFF.

This clonotype showed up many times. V and J are TRBV25-1 and TRBJ2-2; D gene uncertain. CDR3 length equals 13 residues. The germline gives CDR1 MGHDK, CDR2 SYGVNS. The V end lost 6 bases, the J end lost 0 bases, and 5 bases lay between the germline ends. The CDR3 is CASRGANTGELFF. The CDR3 coding sequence is TGTGCCAGCAGAGGCGCGAACACCGGGGAGCTGTTTTTT.

This clonotype was counted at least ten times. The chain links TRBV7-2 to TRBJ1-1; D unresolved. The CDR3 spans 13 residues. CDR1 is SGHTA, CDR2 FQGNSA, per germline. Trimming took 4 bases from V and 7 from J, leaving 13 bases between them. The CDR3 DNA is TGTGCCAGCAGCTCCCAGTCGCGGGGTGAAGCTTTCTTT. This encodes CASSSQSRGEAFF.

This clonotype is medium-sized in the sample. V gene TRBV29-1 combines with J gene TRBJ2-1, with D maybe TRBD2 (5 bases). There are 11 residues in the CDR3. Germline loops: CDR1 SQVTM, CDR2 ANQGSEA. The V end lost 6 bases, the J end lost 10 bases, and 13 bases lay between the germline ends. The CDR3 DNA sequence: TGCAGCGTGACGGACTCTCGGGAGCAGTTCTTC. Translation gives CSVTDSREQFF.

Ten or more counts support this clonotype. The chain has TRBV20-1 and TRBJ2-7; 9 bases align to TRBD1. CDR1 is DFQATT, CDR2 SNEGSKA, per germline (reference sequence). CDR3 length: 16 residues. V shed 1 base, J shed 3 bases, and the junction held 10 bases outside the gene matches. The CDR3 sequence: CSARAVKDRGLYEQYF. The DNA for the CDR3 is TGCAGTGCTAGAGCCGTGAAGGACAGGGGTCTCTACGAGCAGTACTTC.

This clonotype has ten or more counts. V is TRBV7-9 and J is TRBJ1-5; D is possibly TRBD1 (5 bases). Deletions cut 5 bases from V and 0 bases from J, with 11 bases between. Germline CDR1 and CDR2: SEHNR and FQNEAQ (reference sequence). The CDR3 is made up of 15 amino acids. The CDR3 loop reads CASSPSGGSNQPQHF. CDR3 nucleotide sequence: TGTGCCAGCAGCCCTAGTGGGGGTAGCAATCAGCCCCAGCATTTT.

This clonotype was counted many times. The chain joins TRBV7-2 to TRBJ2-1, with D possibly being TRBD2 (5 bases). The CDR3 is made up of 15 amino acids. The germline V and J ends were trimmed by 7 bases and 0 bases, with 13 bases remaining between them. The germline V gene has CDR1 SGHTA and CDR2 FQGNSA. The CDR3 DNA is TGTGCCAGCACCTCTAGCCCGAGCTCCTACAATGAGCAGTTCTTC. The encoded protein is CASTSSPSSYNEQFF.

J is TRBJ2-7 and V is TRBV10-3, with TRBD2 matching over 13 bases. J gave up 5 bases and V 3 bases, and 10 bases lay outside the gene matches. Germline V CDR1 and CDR2: ENHRY, SYGVKD. The CDR3 contains 17 residues. The CDR3 nucleotides are TGTGCCATCAGTGAATCTGTAGGACTAGCGGGAGTACACGAGCAGTACTTC. This translates into CAISESVGLAGVHEQYF.

This clonotype was counted at least ten times. The chain uses TRBV2 and TRBJ1-1, with a tentative D call TRBD1 (6 bases). The CDR3 covers 13 residues. Trimming took off 6 bases at V and 3 bases at J, with 11 bases between the two ends. Germline CDR1 SNHLY, CDR2 FYNNEI. The CDR3 nucleotides are TGTGCCAGCAGCCTACAGGGTTACACTGAAGCTTTCTTT. Translating it yields CASSLQGYTEAFF.

This clonotype was counted at least ten times. The chain uses TRBV7-9 and TRBJ2-5; 9 bases are a match to TRBD1. The V gene's germline CDR1 is SEHNR and CDR2 FQNEAQ (reference sequence). With V trimmed by 3 bases and J by 4 bases, 9 bases remained unmatched. The CDR3 has 16 residues. The CDR3 loop is CASSFSGQGGGETQYF. The CDR3 DNA is TGTGCCAGCAGCTTCTCGGGACAGGGCGGGGGAGAGACCCAGTACTTC.

This clonotype was detected many times. V gene TRBV7-8 combines with J gene TRBJ2-1; D is possibly TRBD2 (5 bases). This CDR3 spans 16 amino acids. CDR1 and CDR2 (germline): SGHVS, FQNEAQ. Trimming removed 2 bases at V and 0 bases at J, with 11 bases between. In DNA form, the CDR3 reads TGTGCCAGCAGCTTAAAGGAGGCCAGCTCCTACAATGAGCAGTTCTTC. Translated: CASSLKEASSYNEQFF.

This clonotype was recorded many times. The chain uses TRBV5-1 and TRBJ2-1; 7 nucleotides match TRBD1. With 0 bases clipped from V and 0 bases from J, the junction kept 9 bases outside the gene matches. Germline V gives CDR1 SGHRS, CDR2 YFSETQ. The CDR3 runs 18 residues. CDR3 protein: CASSLGMPQGLSYNEQFF. CDR3 bases: TGCGCCAGCAGCTTGGGAATGCCACAGGGGCTCTCCTACAATGAGCAGTTCTTC.

This CDR3 is CSARASGGATDTQYF. Here the CDR3 DNA reads TGCAGTGCTAGGGCGTCGGGAGGGGCAACAGATACGCAGTATTTT. This chain joins TRBV20-1 and TRBJ2-3; 8 nucleotides match TRBD2. V dropped 3 bases and J dropped 3; count of bases not matched to a gene: 8. The CDR3 is 15 residues long. The V gene's germline CDR1 is DFQATT and CDR2 SNEGSKA (reference sequence).

This clonotype was picked up many times. The chain couples TRBV28 to TRBJ2-7; no clear D. The CDR3 has 11 residues. CDR1 and CDR2 (germline): MDHEN, SYDVKM. Trimming removed 4 bases from V and 5 bases from J, with 6 bases in between. CDR3: CASSWVNEQYF. The CDR3, as DNA: TGTGCCAGCAGTTGGGTGAACGAGCAGTACTTC.

Concerning this clonotype itself: This may be a read error, as it is one base from a much larger clone. The V call is TRBV12-3 or TRBV12-4, the J call TRBJ2-4; D perhaps matches TRBD1 (6 bases). The CDR3 has 16 residues. CDR3 in amino acids: CTSSLGHQGAKNIQYF. CDR3 coding DNA: TGTACCAGCAGTTTAGGTCATCAGGGGGCCAAAAACATTCAGTACTTC.

Turning to this clonotype: It may be a read error: a sequence one base away is much more abundant. V usage is TRBV7-2 and J usage is TRBJ1-1; D unresolved. From germline, CDR1 is SGHTA and CDR2 FQGNSA. Trimming left V 2 bases short and J 1 base short, with 8 bases between. This CDR3 contains 14 residues. The CDR3 DNA is TGTGCCAGCAGCTTAACACTTGGGAACACTGAAGCTTTCTTT. As protein: CASSLTLGNTEAFF.

This clonotype was counted at least ten times. The chain combines TRBV19 with TRBJ2-7, with a possible D match to TRBD2 (6 bases). Germline CDR1 is LNHDA and CDR2 is SQIVND (reference sequence). V was clipped by 5 bases and J by 2 bases, with 13 bases between them. The CDR3 length is 14 residues. CDR3 sequence (DNA): TGTGCCAGTAGTTACAGCGGGCCTCCCTACGAGCAGTACTTC. Translated: CASSYSGPPYEQYF.

This clonotype came up many times. The chain combines TRBV5-1 with TRBJ2-1; D is perhaps TRBD1 or TRBD2 (5 bases each). Germline V lookup: CDR1 SGHRS, CDR2 YFSETQ. Trimming shortened V by 3 bases and J by 1 base, and 11 bases separated the two germline ends. The length of the CDR3 is 15 residues. This CDR3 reads CASSYRDGSYNEQFF. Written as DNA, the CDR3 is TGCGCCAGCAGCTACCGGGACGGATCCTACAATGAGCAGTTCTTC.

This clonotype was recorded at least ten times. The chain carries TRBV11-3 and TRBJ2-7, with 14 bases identical to TRBD2. V lost 4 bases to trimming and J lost 3 bases; unmatched junction nucleotides: 2. The CDR3 sequence is 15 residues long. CDR1 is SGHNT, CDR2 YENEEA, per germline. The CDR3 nucleotides are TGTGCCAGCAGCTGGGGACTAGCGGGAGACTACGAGCAGTACTTC. Protein: CASSWGLAGDYEQYF.

This clonotype occurred many times. CDR3 loop: CASSQDRLASATPGQMGFF. For the CDR3, the DNA is TGCGCCAGCAGCCAAGATCGACTAGCGTCGGCAACCCCTGGGCAGATGGGGTTCTTC. V and J are TRBV4-1 and TRBJ2-1; TRBD2 aligns across 8 bases. The germline V gene has CDR1 MGHRA and CDR2 YSYEKL. Germline trimming cut 0 bases from V and 15 bases from J; bases unmatched to any gene: 25. The CDR3 contains 19 residues.

This clonotype was seen at least ten times. The rearrangement joins TRBV29-1 to TRBJ2-7; 7 nucleotides line up with TRBD2. The CDR3 has 15 amino acids. The germline CDR1 and CDR2 sequences are SQVTM and ANQGSEA. J gave up 3 bases and V 1 base, and 9 bases lay outside the gene matches. The CDR3 loop reads CSVEGSPSGFYEQYF. In DNA, the CDR3 is TGCAGCGTTGAAGGGTCGCCTAGCGGATTCTACGAGCAGTACTTC.